This record concerns one T cell receptor beta chain sequence. Its antigen is still unknown. This record comes from a study of memory CD4+ T cells and cytomegalovirus serostatus. Background on the study: This sample comes from healthy Belgian adults, about nine CMV seropositive, roughly 22 seronegative. Study conclusions and caveats: Each of approximately 69 CMV-associated TCRbeta sequences occurred in one to five individuals.

The sort gate was single viable CD3+CD4+CD8-CD45RO+ cells for memory CD4+ T cells. Trimming removed 4 bases from V and 2 bases from J, with 7 bases in between. This CDR3 contains 13 residues. CDR1 is WNHNN, CDR2 SYGVQD, per germline (reference sequence). Method: immunoSEQ multiplex PCR; TCRdb's copy keeps in-frame clones and lacks some. The table shows tens of thousands of clones, with roughly four fifths occurring only once. Sequencing input: memory CD4+ T cells from blood. The TCR was taken from an adult in good health and CMV-seronegative. The gene calls are TRBV10-1 and TRBJ2-3; D uncertain. CDR3 DNA sequence: TGCGCCAGCAGTGCACAGATCACAGATACGCAGTATTTT. Its protein product is CASSAQITDTQYF.